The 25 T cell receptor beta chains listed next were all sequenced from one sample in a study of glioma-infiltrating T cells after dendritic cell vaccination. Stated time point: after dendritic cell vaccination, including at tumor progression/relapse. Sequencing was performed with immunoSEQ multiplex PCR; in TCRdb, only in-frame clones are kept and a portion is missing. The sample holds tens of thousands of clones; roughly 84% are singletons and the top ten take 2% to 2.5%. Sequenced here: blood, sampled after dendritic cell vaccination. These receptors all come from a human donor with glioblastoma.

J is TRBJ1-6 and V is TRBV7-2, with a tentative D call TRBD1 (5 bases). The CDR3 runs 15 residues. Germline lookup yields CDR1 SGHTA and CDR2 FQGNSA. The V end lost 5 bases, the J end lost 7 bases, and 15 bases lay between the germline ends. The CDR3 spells CASSTLGGGNSPLHF. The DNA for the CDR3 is TGTGCCAGCAGCACCCTCGGGGGGGGGAATTCACCCCTCCACTTT.

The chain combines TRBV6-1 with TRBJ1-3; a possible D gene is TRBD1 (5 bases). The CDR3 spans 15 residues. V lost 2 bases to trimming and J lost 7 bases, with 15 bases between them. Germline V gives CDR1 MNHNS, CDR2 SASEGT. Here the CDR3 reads CASSERPREGNTIYF. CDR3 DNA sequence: TGTGCCAGCAGTGAAAGACCCAGGGAAGGGAACACCATATATTTT.

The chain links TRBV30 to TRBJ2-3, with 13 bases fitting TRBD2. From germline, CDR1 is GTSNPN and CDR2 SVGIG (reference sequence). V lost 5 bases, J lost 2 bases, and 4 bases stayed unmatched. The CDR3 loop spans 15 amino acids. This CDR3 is CAWGGLAGLTDTQYF. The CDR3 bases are TGTGCCTGGGGGGGACTAGCGGGACTCACAGATACGCAGTATTTT. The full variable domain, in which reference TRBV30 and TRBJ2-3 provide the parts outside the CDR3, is SQTIHQWPATLVQPVGSPLSLECTVEGTSNPNLYWYRQAAGRGLQLLFYSVGIGQISSEVPQNLSASRPQDRQFILSSKKLLLSDSGFYLCAWGGLAGLTDTQYFGPGTRLTVL.

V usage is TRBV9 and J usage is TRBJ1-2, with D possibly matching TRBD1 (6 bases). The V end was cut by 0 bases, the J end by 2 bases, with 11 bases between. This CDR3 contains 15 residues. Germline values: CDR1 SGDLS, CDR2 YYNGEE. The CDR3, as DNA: TGTGCCAGCAGCGTAGATTGGACAGCCAACTATGGCTACACCTTC. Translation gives CASSVDWTANYGYTF.

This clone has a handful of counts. The CDR3 here is CASSLVGLAGRTDTQYF. As DNA, the CDR3 is TGTGCCAGCAGCTTAGTAGGGCTAGCGGGCCGCACAGATACGCAGTATTTT. The chain has TRBV7-2 and TRBJ2-3; 8 bases match TRBD2. V was clipped by 1 base and J by 1 base; unmatched bases: 7. In germline, CDR1 is SGHTA, CDR2 FQGNSA. The CDR3 totals 17 residues.

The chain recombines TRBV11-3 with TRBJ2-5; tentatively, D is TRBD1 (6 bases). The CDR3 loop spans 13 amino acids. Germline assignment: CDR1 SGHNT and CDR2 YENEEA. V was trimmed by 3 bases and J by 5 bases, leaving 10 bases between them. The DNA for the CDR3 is TGTGCCAGCAGCTTCGGACAGCTTGAGACCCAGTACTTC. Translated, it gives CASSFGQLETQYF. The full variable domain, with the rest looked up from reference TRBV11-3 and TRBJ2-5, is EAGVVQSPRYKIIEKKQPVAFWCNPISGHNTLYWYLQNLGQGPELLIRYENEEAVDDSQLPKDRFSAERLKGVDSTLKIQPAELGDSAVYLCASSFGQLETQYFGPGTRLLVL.

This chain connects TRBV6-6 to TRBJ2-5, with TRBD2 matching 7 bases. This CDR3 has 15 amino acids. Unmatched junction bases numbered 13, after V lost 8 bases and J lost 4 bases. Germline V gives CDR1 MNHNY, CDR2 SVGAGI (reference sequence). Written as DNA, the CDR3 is TGTGCCAGCCTTGTGGGCCGCGGCGGGGGAGAGACCCAGTACTTC. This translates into CASLVGRGGGETQYF.

The CDR3 spells CASSFYNTNYGYTF. The CDR3 DNA follows: TGCGCCAGCAGCTTTTATAACACTAACTATGGCTACACCTTC. The chain is built from TRBV5-1 and TRBJ1-2; no definite D call. The CDR3 has 14 residues. The V end lost 2 bases, the J end lost 0 bases, and 8 bases lay between the germline ends. CDR1 is SGHRS, CDR2 YFSETQ, per germline.

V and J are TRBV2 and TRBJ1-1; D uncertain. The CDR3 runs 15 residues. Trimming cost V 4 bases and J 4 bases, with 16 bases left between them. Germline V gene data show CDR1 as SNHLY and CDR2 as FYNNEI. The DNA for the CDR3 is TGTGCCAGCAGTGGACCCGGGGTATCCGGCACTGAAGCTTTCTTT. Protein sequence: CASSGPGVSGTEAFF.

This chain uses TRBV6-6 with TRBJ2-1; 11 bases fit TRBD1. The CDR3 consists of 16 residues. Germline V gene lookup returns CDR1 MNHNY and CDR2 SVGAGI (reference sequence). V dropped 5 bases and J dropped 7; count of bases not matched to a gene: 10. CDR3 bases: TGTGCCAGCAGTGCGGCGGACAGGGGGCAGTGGAATGAGCAGTTCTTC. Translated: CASSAADRGQWNEQFF.

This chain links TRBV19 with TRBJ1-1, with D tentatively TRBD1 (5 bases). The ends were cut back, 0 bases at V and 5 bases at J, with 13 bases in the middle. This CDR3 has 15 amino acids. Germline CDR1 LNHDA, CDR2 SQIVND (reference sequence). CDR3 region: CASSIDGRKGTEAFF. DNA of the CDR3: TGTGCCAGTAGTATAGATGGGAGGAAGGGGACTGAAGCTTTCTTT.

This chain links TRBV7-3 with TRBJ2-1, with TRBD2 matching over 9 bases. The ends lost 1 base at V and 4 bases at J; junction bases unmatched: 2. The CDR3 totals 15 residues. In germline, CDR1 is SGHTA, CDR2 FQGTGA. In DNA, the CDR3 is TGTGCCAGCAGCTTAAGACTAGCGGAATACAATGAGCAGTTCTTC. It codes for CASSLRLAEYNEQFF.

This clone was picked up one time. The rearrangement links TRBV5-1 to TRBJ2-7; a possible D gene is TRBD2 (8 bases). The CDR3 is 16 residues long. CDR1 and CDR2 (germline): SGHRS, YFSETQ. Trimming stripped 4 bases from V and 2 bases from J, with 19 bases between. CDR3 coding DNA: TGCGCCAGCAGCCGGGAGGGGGCAGCGGGGGCCTACGAGCAGTACTTC. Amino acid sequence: CASSREGAAGAYEQYF.

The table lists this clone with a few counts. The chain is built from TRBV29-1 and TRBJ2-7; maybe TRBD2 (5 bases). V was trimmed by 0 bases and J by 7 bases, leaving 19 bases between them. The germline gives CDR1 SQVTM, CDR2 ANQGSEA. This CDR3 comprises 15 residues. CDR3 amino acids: CSVEDGLLGLREQYF. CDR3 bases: TGCAGCGTTGAAGATGGCCTACTAGGGTTAAGGGAGCAGTACTTC.

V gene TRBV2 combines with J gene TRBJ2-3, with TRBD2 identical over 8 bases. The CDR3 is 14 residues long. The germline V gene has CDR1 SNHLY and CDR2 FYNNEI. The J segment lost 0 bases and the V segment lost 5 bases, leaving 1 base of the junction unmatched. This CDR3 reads CASSPGGSTDTQYF. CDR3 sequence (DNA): TGTGCCAGCAGTCCGGGGGGGAGCACAGATACGCAGTATTTT. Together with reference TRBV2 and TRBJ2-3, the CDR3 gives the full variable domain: EPEVTQTPSHQVTQMGQEVILRCVPISNHLYFYWYRQILGQKVEFLVSFYNNEISEKSEIFDDQFSVERPDGSNFTLKIRSTKLEDSAMYFCASSPGGSTDTQYFGPGTRLTVL.

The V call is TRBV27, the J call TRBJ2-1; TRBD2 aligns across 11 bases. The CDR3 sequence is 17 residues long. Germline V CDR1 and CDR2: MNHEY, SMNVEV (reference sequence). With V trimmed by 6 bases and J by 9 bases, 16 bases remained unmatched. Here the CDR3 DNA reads TGTGCCAGCAGCCCCAATAGCCTAGCGGGGGGCCGGGGTGAGCAGTTCTTC. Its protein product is CASSPNSLAGGRGEQFF.

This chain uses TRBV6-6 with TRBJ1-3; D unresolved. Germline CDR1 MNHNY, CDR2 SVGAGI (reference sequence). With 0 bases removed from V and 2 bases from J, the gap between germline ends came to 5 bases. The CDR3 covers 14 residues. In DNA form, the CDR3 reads TGTGCCAGCAGTTACTCGGAGACTGGAAACACCATATATTTT. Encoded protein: CASSYSETGNTIYF.

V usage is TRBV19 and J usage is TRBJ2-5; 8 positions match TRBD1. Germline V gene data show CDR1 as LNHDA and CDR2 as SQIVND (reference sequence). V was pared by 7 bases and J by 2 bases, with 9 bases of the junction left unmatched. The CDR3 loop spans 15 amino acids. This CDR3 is CASNSEDRGQETQYF. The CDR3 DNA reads TGTGCCAGTAATAGTGAAGACAGGGGACAAGAGACCCAGTACTTC.

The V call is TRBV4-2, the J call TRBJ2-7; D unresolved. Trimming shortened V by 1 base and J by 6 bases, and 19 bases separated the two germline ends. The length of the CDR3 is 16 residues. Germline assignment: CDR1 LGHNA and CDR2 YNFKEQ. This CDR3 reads CASSQVASPTKVEQYF. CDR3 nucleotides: TGTGCCAGCAGCCAAGTGGCGAGTCCAACTAAGGTCGAGCAGTACTTC.

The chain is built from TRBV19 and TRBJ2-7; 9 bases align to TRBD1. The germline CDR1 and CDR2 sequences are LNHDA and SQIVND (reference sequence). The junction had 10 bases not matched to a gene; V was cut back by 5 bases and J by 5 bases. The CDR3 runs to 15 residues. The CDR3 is CASSAWTGTGNEQYF. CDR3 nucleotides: TGTGCCAGTAGTGCCTGGACCGGGACAGGGAACGAGCAGTACTTC. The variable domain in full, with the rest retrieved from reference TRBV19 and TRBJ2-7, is DGGITQSPKYLFRKEGQNVTLSCEQNLNHDAMYWYRQDPGQGLRLIYYSQIVNDFQKGDIAEGYSVSREKKESFPLTVTSAQKNPTAFYLCASSAWTGTGNEQYFGPGTRLTVT.

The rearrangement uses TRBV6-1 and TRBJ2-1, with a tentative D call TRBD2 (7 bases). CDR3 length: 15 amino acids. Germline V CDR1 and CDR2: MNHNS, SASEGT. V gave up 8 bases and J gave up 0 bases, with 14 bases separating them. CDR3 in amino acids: CASSGGGHSYNEQFF. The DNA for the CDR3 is TGTGCCAGCTCTGGGGGGGGGCACTCCTACAATGAGCAGTTCTTC.

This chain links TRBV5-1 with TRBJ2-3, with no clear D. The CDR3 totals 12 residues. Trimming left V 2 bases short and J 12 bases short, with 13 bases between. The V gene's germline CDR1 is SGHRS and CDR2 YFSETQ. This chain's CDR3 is CASSFNGLYQYF. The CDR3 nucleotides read TGCGCCAGCAGCTTTAATGGCCTGTATCAGTATTTT.

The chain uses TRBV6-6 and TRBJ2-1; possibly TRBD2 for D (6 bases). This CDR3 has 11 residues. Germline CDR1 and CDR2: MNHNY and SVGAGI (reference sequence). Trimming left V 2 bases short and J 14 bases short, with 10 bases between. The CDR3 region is CASSYGREKFF. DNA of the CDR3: TGTGCCAGCAGTTACGGTCGGGAGAAGTTCTTC.

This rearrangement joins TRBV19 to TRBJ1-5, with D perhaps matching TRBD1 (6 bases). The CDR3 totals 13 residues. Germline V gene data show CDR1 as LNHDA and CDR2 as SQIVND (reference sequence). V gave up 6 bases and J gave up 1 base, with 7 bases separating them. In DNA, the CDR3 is TGTGCCAGTAGGGGGGCGAGCAATCAGCCCCAGCATTTT. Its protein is CASRGASNQPQHF. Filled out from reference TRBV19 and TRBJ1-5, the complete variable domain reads DGGITQSPKYLFRKEGQNVTLSCEQNLNHDAMYWYRQDPGQGLRLIYYSQIVNDFQKGDIAEGYSVSREKKESFPLTVTSAQKNPTAFYLCASRGASNQPQHFGDGTRLSIL.

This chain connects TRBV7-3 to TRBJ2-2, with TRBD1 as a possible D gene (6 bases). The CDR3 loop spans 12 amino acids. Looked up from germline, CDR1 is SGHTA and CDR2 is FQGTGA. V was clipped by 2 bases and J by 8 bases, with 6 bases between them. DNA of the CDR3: TGTGCCAGCAGCTTAGGGACAGGGGAGCTGTTTTTT. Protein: CASSLGTGELFF.